This T cell receptor beta chain was profiled in a study of blood T cell repertoires in COVID-19. Study-level information: Acute-phase and convalescent COVID-19 samples originated in the United States, Italy and Spain. The analysed material was cDNA or gDNA that came from T cells, B-cell-depleted T cells, or PBMCs.

As handled by the study authors: By means of reference gene primer amplification, nucleated cell counts were estimated. Method: immunoSEQ multiplex PCR; TCRdb's copy keeps in-frame clones and lacks some. The V and J calls and clone size come from that table; D and trimming were worked out from the DNA. The sample shows 150,000 to 200,000 clones, 85% to 90% of them seen only once. Germline assignment: CDR1 MRHNA and CDR2 SNTAGT. J gave up 4 bases and V 6 bases, and 3 bases lay outside the gene matches. The CDR3 is made up of 14 amino acids. This sequence was found in a woman aged 18 to 35 who had recovered from COVID-19. The chain is built from TRBV6-4 and TRBJ2-2; TRBD2 aligns across 9 bases. Sequenced material: peripheral blood. CDR3 DNA sequence: TGTGCCAGCAGGGGACTAGCCGGCACCGGGGAGCTGTTTTTT. Amino acid sequence: CASRGLAGTGELFF.